What follows are 25 T cell receptor beta chains derived from one specimen sequenced in a study of blood T cell repertoires in COVID-19. Data came from immunoSEQ multiplex PCR; TCRdb stores just in-frame clones and leaves some out. The sample consists of fewer than 350,000 clones, 80% to 90% of them appearing once. Source material: peripheral blood. The receptors derive from a woman aged 25 to 39 with COVID-19, enrolled during active disease.

Details on this clone: The same CDR3 arises from other DNA sequences in this sample as well. The chain is built from TRBV18 and TRBJ1-3; 8 bases agree with TRBD1. V gave up 3 bases and J gave up 0 bases; unmatched junction bases: 4. The CDR3 loop spans 16 amino acids. In germline, CDR1 is KGHSH, CDR2 LQKENI. As DNA, the CDR3 is TGTGCCAGCTCACCCCGACAGGGGAGCTCTGGAAACACCATATATTTT. Its protein is CASSPRQGSSGNTIYF. The entire variable domain, with the rest obtained from reference TRBV18 and TRBJ1-3, is as follows: NAGVMQNPRHLVRRRGQEARLRCSPMKGHSHVYWYRQLPEEGLKFMVYLQKENIIDESGMPKERFSAEFPKEGPSILRIQQVVRGDSAAYFCASSPRQGSSGNTIYFGEGSWLTVV.

The rearrangement links TRBV2 to TRBJ2-1; weak D call: TRBD2 (5 bases). With 7 bases removed from V and 4 bases from J, the gap between germline ends came to 17 bases. Germline CDR1 is SNHLY and CDR2 is FYNNEI. The CDR3 runs 15 residues. The CDR3: CASTFRTVGYNEQFF. The CDR3 bases are TGTGCCAGCACGTTCCGGACTGTTGGTTACAATGAGCAGTTCTTC. Combining the CDR3 with reference TRBV2 and TRBJ2-1 gives the whole variable domain EPEVTQTPSHQVTQMGQEVILRCVPISNHLYFYWYRQILGQKVEFLVSFYNNEISEKSEIFDDQFSVERPDGSNFTLKIRSTKLEDSAMYFCASTFRTVGYNEQFFGPGTRLTVL.

V gene TRBV5-1 combines with J gene TRBJ2-7; D remains ambiguous. Germline assignment: CDR1 SGHRS and CDR2 YFSETQ. The V end was cut by 0 bases, the J end by 3 bases, with 10 bases between. The CDR3 runs 14 residues. The CDR3 nucleotides read TGCGCCAGCAGCTTGGAGACTGCCATCTACGAGCAGTACTTC. Its protein is CASSLETAIYEQYF.

The V gene is TRBV6-4, the J gene TRBJ2-1; 9 nucleotides match TRBD2. The V and J ends lost 3 bases and 7 bases, in that order; junction bases with no gene match: 4. The CDR3 loop spans 14 amino acids. Germline values: CDR1 MRHNA, CDR2 SNTAGT. The CDR3 DNA reads TGTGCCAGCAGTGAGGGACTAGCTCGAAATGAGCAGTTCTTC. This translates into CASSEGLARNEQFF.

The genes are TRBV9 and TRBJ2-1; tentative D call: TRBD1 (5 bases). The ends were cut back, 4 bases at V and 5 bases at J, with 22 bases in the middle. Germline assignment: CDR1 SGDLS and CDR2 YYNGEE. This CDR3 contains 17 residues. The CDR3 nucleotides read TGTGCCAGCAGCCCACATACGGTTTCGGTAGGGGACAATGAGCAGTTCTTC. It encodes CASSPHTVSVGDNEQFF. The variable domain in full, completed from reference TRBV9 and TRBJ2-1, reads DSGVTQTPKHLITATGQRVTLRCSPRSGDLSVYWYQQSLDQGLQFLIQYYNGEERAKGNILERFSAQQFPDLHSELNLSSLELGDSALYFCASSPHTVSVGDNEQFFGPGTRLTVL.

The chain recombines TRBV21-1 with TRBJ2-7; no DNA check was done on the table's D call, TRBD1. TRBV21-1 represents a pseudogene. The CDR3 extends over 15 amino acids. The CDR3 reads CASSKESDIAYEQYF. CDR3 bases: TGTGCCAGCAGCAAAGAGTCCGACATAGCCTACGAGCAGTACTTC.

This sequence joins TRBV10-3 and TRBJ1-1; 9 nucleotides match TRBD1. J gave up 0 bases and V 2 bases, and 1 base lay outside the gene matches. The CDR3 length is 15 residues. Germline V gene sequence: CDR1 ENHRY, CDR2 SYGVKD. The CDR3 sequence is CAISETGGMNTEAFF. CDR3 nucleotides: TGTGCCATCAGTGAGACAGGGGGCATGAACACTGAAGCTTTCTTT.

The chain couples TRBV28 to TRBJ1-5; D is possibly TRBD1 (5 bases). This CDR3 region has 17 residues. Per germline, CDR1 MDHEN and CDR2 SYDVKM. Trimming took off 6 bases at V and 4 bases at J, with 22 bases between the two ends. CDR3: CASSRTPSRKINQPQHF. For the CDR3, the DNA is TGTGCCAGCAGCAGGACACCCTCCCGGAAGATAAATCAGCCCCAGCATTTT.

This rearrangement joins TRBV28 to TRBJ2-7, with D perhaps TRBD1 (6 bases). The germline V and J ends were trimmed by 3 bases and 2 bases, with 14 bases remaining between them. This CDR3 spans 15 amino acids. The germline gives CDR1 MDHEN, CDR2 SYDVKM. The CDR3 DNA follows: TGTGCCAGCAGTTTCCCCTCAGGGGTGACCTACGAGCAGTACTTC. Translated, it gives CASSFPSGVTYEQYF.

The chain's CDR3 is CASSQDRQQIRTDSTDTQYF. The CDR3 DNA follows: TGCGCCAGCAGCCAAGATAGACAGCAAATAAGGACAGATAGCACAGATACGCAGTATTTT. The J gene is TRBJ2-3, the V gene TRBV4-1, with D possibly being TRBD1 (6 bases). Trimming pared 0 bases from V and 0 bases from J, leaving 22 bases between. This CDR3 has 20 residues. The germline V gene has CDR1 MGHRA and CDR2 YSYEKL.

This chain joins TRBV9 and TRBJ2-5; D is unresolved. The V and J ends lost 3 bases and 6 bases respectively, with 15 bases between them. The germline V gene has CDR1 SGDLS and CDR2 YYNGEE. This CDR3 has 14 amino acids. Here the CDR3 reads CASSEFFMAKTQYF. CDR3 DNA: TGTGCCAGCAGCGAGTTTTTTATGGCAAAGACCCAGTACTTC.

There are a few counts of this clone. The gene calls are TRBV19 and TRBJ1-2, with D possibly matching TRBD1 (6 bases). The CDR3 spans 11 residues. Germline values: CDR1 LNHDA, CDR2 SQIVND (reference sequence). Trimming took 10 bases from V and 4 from J, leaving 10 bases between them. The CDR3, as DNA: TGTGCCACCCGGACAGCCTATGGCTACACCTTC. Its protein product is CATRTAYGYTF.

The rearrangement joins TRBV7-2 to TRBJ2-1; D call uncertain. Per the germline V gene, CDR1 is SGHTA and CDR2 is FQGNSA. CDR3 size: 15 residues. The V gene lost 5 bases and the J gene lost 0 bases, with 11 bases spanning the gap. The CDR3 spells CASSQVGGSYNEQFF. CDR3 coding DNA: TGTGCCAGCAGCCAAGTCGGCGGCTCCTACAATGAGCAGTTCTTC.

This chain connects TRBV19 to TRBJ2-7; 9 bases fit TRBD1. The V gene end was trimmed by 7 bases and the J gene end by 3 bases; junction bases not matched to a gene: 4. This CDR3 contains 13 residues. Germline loops: CDR1 LNHDA, CDR2 SQIVND (reference sequence). CDR3 protein: CASNRGPNYEQYF. CDR3 coding DNA: TGTGCCAGTAACAGGGGGCCAAACTACGAGCAGTACTTC.

The chain links TRBV11-2 to TRBJ2-2, with TRBD2 as a possible D gene (6 bases). V lost 5 bases and J lost 6, with 10 bases in between. The CDR3 length is 13 residues. CDR1 SGHAT and CDR2 FQNNGV come from the germline V gene. The CDR3 protein is CASSLTSPGELFF. CDR3 bases: TGTGCCAGCAGCCTTACTAGCCCCGGGGAGCTGTTTTTT.

The J gene is TRBJ1-4, the V gene TRBV19; tentatively, D is TRBD1 (5 bases). The CDR3 has 15 amino acids. Germline V lookup: CDR1 LNHDA, CDR2 SQIVND (reference sequence). Trimming removed 2 bases from V and 5 bases from J, with 12 bases in between. The CDR3 is CASSIRGSGNEKLFF. DNA of the CDR3: TGTGCCAGTAGTATACGGGGGTCGGGGAATGAAAAACTGTTTTTT.

CDR3 in amino acids: CASSPKAGGGELFF. The CDR3 DNA reads as TGTGCCAGCTCACCAAAAGCAGGAGGCGGGGAGCTGTTTTTT. The V gene is TRBV18, the J gene TRBJ2-2; TRBD2 is a possible D gene (5 bases). Germline loops: CDR1 KGHSH, CDR2 LQKENI. Trimming removed 2 bases from V and 7 bases from J, with 11 bases in between. The CDR3 runs 14 residues.

This CDR3 is CASSVLLRVISTDTQYF. In DNA, the CDR3 is TGTGCCAGCAGTGTCCTGCTGCGGGTTATTAGCACAGATACGCAGTATTTT. The chain combines TRBV2 with TRBJ2-3; D is possibly TRBD2 (5 bases). Per the germline V gene, CDR1 is SNHLY and CDR2 is FYNNEI. V gave up 4 bases and J gave up 0 bases, with 17 bases separating them. The CDR3 length is 17 residues.

This chain connects TRBV6-1 to TRBJ2-7; possibly TRBD1 for D (6 bases). Trimming took off 1 base at V and 3 bases at J, with 13 bases between the two ends. The CDR3 has 15 residues. Germline CDR1 reads MNHNS; CDR2 reads SASEGT. The CDR3 nucleotides read TGTGCCAGCAGTGAAGTGGACAGCAGAAACTACGAGCAGTACTTC. It specifies CASSEVDSRNYEQYF.

J is TRBJ1-2 and V is TRBV29-1; a possible D gene is TRBD1 (6 bases). The CDR3 loop spans 14 amino acids. V lost 0 bases and J lost 8, with 16 bases in between. Germline V gene data show CDR1 as SQVTM and CDR2 as ANQGSEA. The CDR3 is CSVEDHGGAKGYTF. Written as DNA, the CDR3 is TGCAGCGTTGAAGATCATGGGGGGGCAAAAGGCTACACCTTC.

In nucleotides, the CDR3 is TGTGCCAGCTCACCACCGAGGGGGTTGAGGGTAGAGGAGCAGTTCTTC. It yields the protein CASSPPRGLRVEEQFF. The chain uses TRBV18 and TRBJ2-1; D is perhaps TRBD1 (6 bases). The CDR3 is made up of 16 amino acids. The germline V gene encodes CDR1 KGHSH and CDR2 LQKENI. V was clipped by 0 bases and J by 10 bases, with 19 bases between them.

The V call is TRBV7-9, the J call TRBJ2-1, with 8 nucleotides matching TRBD2. With 4 bases clipped from V and 5 bases from J, the junction kept 4 bases outside the gene matches. The CDR3 is 14 amino acids. CDR1 and CDR2 from the germline V gene are SEHNR and FQNEAQ (reference sequence). CDR3 nucleotides: TGTGCCAGCAGCTACCCCGGGGGGGACAATGAGCAGTTCTTC. Protein product: CASSYPGGDNEQFF.

This clone was found a few times. This sequence joins TRBV6-1 and TRBJ1-1; perhaps TRBD1 as D (5 bases). This CDR3 is 12 amino acids long. CDR1 and CDR2 (germline): MNHNS, SASEGT. The V and J ends lost 6 bases and 4 bases respectively, with 9 bases between them. In DNA, the CDR3 is TGTGCCAGCAGGCTGCAGGGCACTGAAGCTTTCTTT. It specifies CASRLQGTEAFF.

The chain is built from TRBV28 and TRBJ2-3, with 11 bases identical to TRBD2. Germline lookup yields CDR1 MDHEN and CDR2 SYDVKM. The CDR3 totals 15 residues. Unmatched junction bases numbered 5, after V lost 7 bases and J lost 2 bases. This chain's CDR3 is CASTQTSGDTDTQYF. The CDR3 nucleotides are TGTGCCAGCACACAGACTAGCGGGGACACAGATACGCAGTATTTT.

V usage is TRBV6-2 or TRBV6-3 and J usage is TRBJ2-7; 7 positions match TRBD1. V gave up 5 bases and J gave up 5 bases; unmatched junction bases: 9. The CDR3 spans 14 residues. The V gene's germline CDR1 is MNHEY and CDR2 SVGEGT. The CDR3 DNA reads TGTGCCAGCAGTCAAACCTTAGACAGGGACGAGCAGTACTTC. It encodes CASSQTLDRDEQYF.